These 19 T cell receptor beta chains were sequenced from one sample in a study of molecular identifiers for immune sequencing clone quantification (dated by TCRdb to the late 2010s). Library preparation used PCR. The sequencing machine was a NextSeq 500. Starting from the raw public reads, TCRdb applied fastp trimming at Q25, assembled clones with MiXCR and retained in-frame beta chains. Identical CDR3 protein sequences are pooled into one entry, listed with their most common genes and DNA. The sample records around 100,000 distinct CDR3 sequences, approximately 40% of which are singletons. Of the sample, around 3.8% is held by the ten largest clones. Sequencing was carried out using naive CD8+ T cells from blood, with Jurkat cell RNA spiked in. This specimen's cell subset or site label, per the study, means: FACS-sorted CD8+CD4-CCR7+CD45RA+ naive T cells. The receptors stem from a human donor in good health. Some libraries in this study had Jurkat cell RNA spiked in.

This chain connects TRBV19 to TRBJ2-7; D is uncertain. Trimming cost V 5 bases and J 6 bases, with 11 bases left between them. The germline gives CDR1 LNHDA, CDR2 SQIVND (reference sequence). The CDR3 sequence is 12 residues long. The CDR3 nucleotides are TGTGCCAGTAGTCGTCAGGTGGGCGAGCAGTACTTC. It translates to CASSRQVGEQYF. The entire variable domain, with the rest obtained from reference TRBV19 and TRBJ2-7, is as follows: DGGITQSPKYLFRKEGQNVTLSCEQNLNHDAMYWYRQDPGQGLRLIYYSQIVNDFQKGDIAEGYSVSREKKESFPLTVTSAQKNPTAFYLCASSRQVGEQYFGPGTRLTVT.

On this clonotype: A read error may be the cause here, since a much bigger clone is one base away. The chain's CDR3 is CASREGRQPQHF. DNA for the CDR3: TGTGCCAGCAGAGAGGGCAGGCAGCCCCAGCATTTT. The V call is TRBV28, the J call TRBJ1-5; D unresolved. This CDR3 spans 12 amino acids. Between the trimmed V and J ends, which lost 6 bases and 7 bases, there was a span of 10 bases. CDR1 is MDHEN, CDR2 SYDVKM, per germline.

As concerns this clonotype: One end of the junction is discordant with germline, which a read error may explain. The chain employs TRBV5-3 and TRBJ1-1; maybe TRBD1 (5 bases). TRBV5-3 counts as an open reading frame of uncertain function. CDR3 length: 15 residues. CDR3 amino acids: CASSLDAGGNTEAFF. In nucleotides, the CDR3 is TGTGCCAGCAGCTTGGACGCGGGGGGGAACACTGAAGCTTTCTTT.

Concerning this clonotype itself: Sequence at one end of the junction differs from germline and may be a read error. This chain joins TRBV4-1 and TRBJ2-7; D remains unclear. This CDR3 is 13 amino acids long. CDR1 MGHRA and CDR2 YSYEKL come from the germline V gene. Here the CDR3 reads CSSSLSAVYEQYF. DNA of the CDR3: TGCTCCAGCAGCCTAAGTGCGGTTTACGAGCAGTACTTC.

This clonotype was found many times. V is TRBV29-1 and J is TRBJ2-5; TRBD2 aligns across 7 bases. V dropped 6 bases and J dropped 2; count of bases not matched to a gene: 12. The CDR3 is made up of 15 amino acids. The germline V gene encodes CDR1 SQVTM and CDR2 ANQGSEA. CDR3 sequence (DNA): TGCAGCGTCAATCAGCCACTAGCGCCTCAAGAGACCCAGTACTTC. Encoded protein: CSVNQPLAPQETQYF.

For this clonotype: A read error may explain this, as a much larger clone is one base away. The CDR3 does not end in the conserved phenylalanine or tryptophan, so this is likely a read error. The chain is built from TRBV20-1 and TRBJ2-2, with 8 bases aligning to TRBD1. Trimming removed 3 bases from V and 0 bases from J; junction bases left unmatched: 0. CDR1 and CDR2 (germline): DFQATT, SNEGSKA (reference sequence). This CDR3 is 14 amino acids long. The CDR3 loop is CSARDRANTGELFL. In DNA form, the CDR3 reads TGCAGTGCTAGGGACAGGGCGAACACCGGGGAGCTGTTTCTT.

This sequence joins TRBV28 and TRBJ1-1; TRBD1 is a possible D gene (6 bases). The germline V gene encodes CDR1 MDHEN and CDR2 SYDVKM. The CDR3 consists of 14 residues. V lost 10 bases and J lost 1, with 16 bases in between. The CDR3 DNA sequence: TGTGCCACCCTCCCCCAGGGGCGGAACACTGAAGCTTTCTTT. Translated: CATLPQGRNTEAFF.

This chain links TRBV28 with TRBJ2-3, with TRBD2 as a possible D gene (6 bases). Looked up from germline, CDR1 is MDHEN and CDR2 is SYDVKM. V was clipped by 3 bases and J by 6 bases, with 19 bases between them. CDR3 length: 16 amino acids. CDR3 DNA sequence: TGTGCCAGCAGTTTCCCGAGGGCGGGGTCGTGGGATACGCAGTATTTT. Protein sequence: CASSFPRAGSWDTQYF.

In this sample, this clonotype turned up many times. J is TRBJ1-6 and V is TRBV12-3 or TRBV12-4; D remains ambiguous. Deletions cut 5 bases from V and 8 bases from J, with 13 bases between. The length of the CDR3 is 14 residues. In DNA form, the CDR3 reads TGTGCCAGCAGTCCGGGGTTGGCGGATTCACCCCTCCACTTT. This sequence encodes CASSPGLADSPLHF.

Many counts were recorded for this clonotype. The chain joins TRBV19 to TRBJ2-2, with TRBD1 identical over 8 bases. J was trimmed by 7 bases and V by 10 bases; bases with no gene match: 17. Germline-derived CDR1 and CDR2 are LNHDA and SQIVND (reference sequence). The CDR3 runs 16 residues. CDR3 protein: CATTTVGQGLNGELFF. The CDR3 DNA sequence: TGTGCCACCACTACCGTAGGACAGGGATTGAACGGGGAGCTGTTTTTT.

Points on this clonotype: A read error may be the cause here, since a much bigger clone is one base away. The gene calls are TRBV11-2 and TRBJ2-3, with 13 nucleotides matching TRBD2. The CDR3 length is 14 residues. V lost 8 bases and J lost 12; bases outside the gene matches: 11. CDR1 and CDR2 (germline): SGHAT, FQNNGV. CDR3 nucleotides: TGTGCCAGCGGCCCGGGACTAGCGGGACCCGCCCAGTATTTT. Protein: CASGPGLAGPAQYF.

This clonotype was observed a single time. This chain connects TRBV27 to TRBJ1-1; D is perhaps TRBD1 (6 bases). Germline CDR1 MNHEY, CDR2 SMNVEV (reference sequence). The CDR3 runs 13 residues. Trimming left V 5 bases short and J 5 bases short, with 12 bases between. The CDR3 coding sequence is TGTGCCAGCAGTCTACAGGGTTGGACTGAAGCTTTCTTT. Its protein is CASSLQGWTEAFF.

This clonotype appeared a single time. This chain connects TRBV27 to TRBJ2-3; the match to TRBD2 covers 8 bases. Trimming cost V 8 bases and J 4 bases; bases outside gene matches: 11. This CDR3 has 15 residues. Germline CDR1 MNHEY, CDR2 SMNVEV (reference sequence). The CDR3 loop reads CASRVLAGAADTQYF. Here the CDR3 DNA reads TGTGCCAGCCGGGTTCTAGCGGGTGCGGCAGATACGCAGTATTTT.

The rearrangement uses TRBV19 and TRBJ1-5, with D unclear. This CDR3 spans 13 amino acids. Deletions cut 5 bases from V and 0 bases from J, with 5 bases between. Germline lookup yields CDR1 LNHDA and CDR2 SQIVND (reference sequence). CDR3 sequence: CASSPPSNQPQHF. In DNA, the CDR3 is TGTGCCAGTAGTCCGCCTAGCAATCAGCCCCAGCATTTT.

This clonotype was counted only a few times. The chain employs TRBV7-2 and TRBJ1-5, with a weak D call TRBD1 (5 bases). The ends were cut back, 2 bases at V and 5 bases at J, with 16 bases in the middle. Looked up from germline, CDR1 is SGHTA and CDR2 is FQGNSA. CDR3 length: 16 amino acids. The CDR3 bases are TGTGCCAGCAGCTTAATCCCGGGAAGGGGATATCAGCCCCAGCATTTT. Protein: CASSLIPGRGYQPQHF.

On this clonotype: Being one base from a much bigger clone, this may be a read error. The gene calls are TRBV29-1 and TRBJ1-1; D call uncertain. CDR1 is SQVTM, CDR2 ANQGSEA, per germline. The CDR3 covers 14 residues. The CDR3 sequence: CSVELGNRNIEAFF. The CDR3, as DNA: TGCAGCGTTGAATTGGGGAATCGAAACATTGAAGCTTTCTTT.

This clonotype occurred many times. The gene calls are TRBV12-3 or TRBV12-4 and TRBJ2-5; D is ambiguous. V shed 6 bases and J shed 5 bases, with 13 bases lying between them. This CDR3 contains 13 residues. DNA of the CDR3: TGTGCCAGCAGCTCTGACTCGGATGAGACCCAGTACTTC. Encoded protein: CASSSDSDETQYF.

Ten or more counts support this clonotype. The gene calls are TRBV6-5 and TRBJ2-7, with D maybe TRBD1 (6 bases). The V and J ends lost 7 bases and 3 bases respectively, with 13 bases between them. The germline V gene encodes CDR1 MNHEY and CDR2 SVGAGI. CDR3 length: 13 amino acids. CDR3 in DNA: TGTGCCAGCAAGGAGAAAGGGGGCTACGAGCAGTACTTC. It yields the protein CASKEKGGYEQYF.

The J gene is TRBJ2-5, the V gene TRBV13; TRBD2 is a possible D gene (6 bases). CDR1 is PRHDT and CDR2 is FYEKMQ in the germline V gene (reference sequence). This CDR3 spans 15 amino acids. Deletions cut 6 bases from V and 1 base from J, with 15 bases between. CDR3 DNA sequence: TGTGCCAGCAGTTACTTGACCGGGGGCCAAGAGACCCAGTACTTC. This gives the protein CASSYLTGGQETQYF.